The entry below describes one TCR beta chain. This sample was included in a study of blood T cell repertoires in COVID-19. Generated by immunoSEQ multiplex PCR, the TCRdb table keeps only in-frame clones and is missing some. The data contain some 240,000 clones, around 81% of them singletons. Sequenced input: peripheral blood. This TCR was sampled from a human donor in a cohort sampled during active COVID-19.

The CDR3 loop reads CASSQELEAQRNTEAFF. For the CDR3, the DNA is TGCGCCAGCAGCCAAGAATTGGAGGCTCAGAGGAACACTGAAGCTTTCTTT. The gene calls are TRBV4-3 and TRBJ1-1; D gene uncertain. The length of the CDR3 is 17 residues. Trimming removed 0 bases from V and 1 base from J, with 15 bases in between. Germline CDR1 LGHNA, CDR2 YSLEER.